The 30 T cell receptor beta chains reported below all come from one sample, sequenced in a study of metastatic and nonmetastatic thyroid tumors. Until they underwent thyroid surgery, no patient had received any treatment. TCRdb used MiXCR to call clones anew from the PCR reads. Among some 55,000 clones listed, less than 30% were seen once. Sequenced: blood. These receptors were collected from a female donor with papillary thyroid cancer or a benign thyroid nodule (not recorded which). Some clones in this sample may be carry-over from other donors' samples.

This clone was observed a handful of times. This sequence joins TRBV18 and TRBJ1-1, with D possibly TRBD1 on 5 matching bases. This CDR3 is 16 amino acids long. The V end lost 3 bases, the J end lost 2 bases, and 16 bases lay between the germline ends. In germline, CDR1 is KGHSH, CDR2 LQKENI. CDR3 in DNA: TGTGCCAGCTCACCCCCGGGTGGGGGAGCAAACACTGAAGCTTTCTTT. It yields the protein CASSPPGGGANTEAFF.

V gene TRBV7-9 combines with J gene TRBJ1-2, with unresolved D. Germline V gene lookup returns CDR1 SEHNR and CDR2 FQNEAQ (reference sequence). This CDR3 contains 15 residues. Trimming removed 1 base at V and 2 bases at J, with 11 bases between. The DNA of the CDR3 is TGTGCCAGCAGCTTAGGAGTAGGCGGGAACTATGGCTACACCTTC. Its translation: CASSLGVGGNYGYTF. The whole variable domain, remainder taken from reference TRBV7-9 and TRBJ1-2, is DTGVSQNPRHKITKRGQNVTFRCDPISEHNRLYWYRQTLGQGPEFLTYFQNEAQLEKSRLLSDRFSAERPKGSFSTLEIQRTEQGDSAMYLCASSLGVGGNYGYTFGSGTRLTVV.

By share, this clone counts as medium-sized. The chain combines TRBV6-1 with TRBJ2-5; D uncertain. CDR3 length: 13 amino acids. Trimming took off 4 bases at V and 3 bases at J, with 9 bases between the two ends. The V gene's germline CDR1 is MNHNS and CDR2 SASEGT. The CDR3 is CASSGPRKETQYF. CDR3 nucleotide sequence: TGTGCCAGCAGTGGGCCTAGGAAAGAGACCCAGTACTTC.

In its sample, this clone was seen a few times. This rearrangement joins TRBV6-2 or TRBV6-3 to TRBJ1-4; D perhaps matches TRBD1 (6 bases). The CDR3 totals 14 residues. Germline loops: CDR1 MNHEY, CDR2 SVGEGT. V was trimmed by 2 bases and J by 4 bases, leaving 8 bases between them. The CDR3 coding sequence is TGTGCCAGCAGTTACAGGACAGATAATGAAAAACTGTTTTTT. This codes for CASSYRTDNEKLFF.

The chain links TRBV18 to TRBJ2-7; 9 nucleotides agree with TRBD2. Germline V CDR1 and CDR2: KGHSH, LQKENI. V lost 1 base, J lost 3 bases, and 7 bases stayed unmatched. The CDR3 length is 16 residues. In DNA form, the CDR3 reads TGTGCCAGCTCACCACTCCTAGCGGGAACAATCTACGAGCAGTACTTC. Residues: CASSPLLAGTIYEQYF.

The rearrangement joins TRBV7-2 to TRBJ2-1, with D tentatively TRBD1 or TRBD2 (5 bases each). CDR1 SGHTA and CDR2 FQGNSA come from the germline V gene. Trimming pared 7 bases from V and 4 bases from J, leaving 14 bases between. The CDR3 runs to 14 residues. The CDR3 reads CASKTGTGYNEQFF. Written as DNA, the CDR3 is TGTGCCAGCAAAACCGGGACGGGATACAATGAGCAGTTCTTC.

This clone has a handful of counts. V and J are TRBV6-1 and TRBJ1-2; TRBD1 might be the D (5 bases). Germline loops: CDR1 MNHNS, CDR2 SASEGT. Trimming cost V 5 bases and J 8 bases, with 12 bases left between them. CDR3 size: 12 residues. The CDR3: CASSRSGQGYTF. CDR3 nucleotide sequence: TGTGCCAGCAGTCGTTCAGGGCAAGGCTACACCTTC.

V and J are TRBV4-1 and TRBJ2-7, with D possibly being TRBD1 (5 bases). Per germline, CDR1 MGHRA and CDR2 YSYEKL. The V end lost 2 bases, the J end lost 0 bases, and 8 bases lay between the germline ends. The CDR3 has 14 amino acids. The CDR3 DNA sequence: TGCGCCAGCAGCCAACCGACAGCCTCCTACGAGCAGTACTTC. This sequence encodes CASSQPTASYEQYF.

The chain carries TRBV20-1 and TRBJ2-7; possibly TRBD1 for D (5 bases). CDR1 DFQATT and CDR2 SNEGSKA come from the germline V gene (reference sequence). The CDR3 is made up of 13 amino acids. Trimming removed 3 bases from V and 2 bases from J, with 11 bases in between. CDR3 nucleotide sequence: TGCAGTGCTAGGGACCTCAGGGCCTACGAGCAGTACTTC. The encoded protein is CSARDLRAYEQYF.

This clone was found many times. The V gene is TRBV30, the J gene TRBJ1-6, with D unclear. Germline CDR1 GTSNPN, CDR2 SVGIG (reference sequence). CDR3 length: 16 amino acids. V was shortened by 0 bases and J by 6 bases, with 15 bases between the two germline ends. CDR3 region: CAWSVWPNEPNSPLHF. Written as DNA, the CDR3 is TGTGCCTGGAGTGTGTGGCCCAATGAACCTAATTCACCCCTCCACTTT.

This clone was seen a few times. The chain links TRBV4-2 to TRBJ2-7, with 11 bases matching TRBD1. Germline CDR1 LGHNA, CDR2 YNFKEQ. The CDR3 totals 16 residues. The trim removed 1 base at V and 4 bases at J, leaving 6 bases unmatched. The CDR3 is CASSQGTGGMAYEQYF. The CDR3 nucleotides are TGTGCCAGCAGCCAAGGGACAGGGGGCATGGCGTACGAGCAGTACTTC.

This clone was counted ten times or more. The chain uses TRBV12-3 or TRBV12-4 and TRBJ1-5; tentatively, D is TRBD1 (5 bases). The CDR3 covers 12 residues. V dropped 6 bases and J dropped 4 bases, with 7 bases sitting between them. The CDR3 region is CASSQGNQPQHF. The CDR3 coding sequence is TGTGCCAGCAGCCAGGGAAATCAGCCCCAGCATTTT.

This chain uses TRBV19 with TRBJ2-6; 8 positions match TRBD1. This CDR3 region has 17 residues. The germline V gene has CDR1 LNHDA and CDR2 SQIVND (reference sequence). The junction had 10 bases not matched to a gene; V was cut back by 5 bases and J by 4 bases. DNA for the CDR3: TGTGCCAGTAGTCGGATTGACAGGGGTGCCGGGGCCAACGTCCTGACTTTC. Its protein product is CASSRIDRGAGANVLTF. The full variable domain, with the rest looked up from reference TRBV19 and TRBJ2-6, is DGGITQSPKYLFRKEGQNVTLSCEQNLNHDAMYWYRQDPGQGLRLIYYSQIVNDFQKGDIAEGYSVSREKKESFPLTVTSAQKNPTAFYLCASSRIDRGAGANVLTFGAGSRLTVL.

The CDR3 bases are TGTGCCACCAGTGACCGAGGGGCGGGGGGCCGACCAGATACGCAGTATTTT. Protein sequence: CATSDRGAGGRPDTQYF. The chain uses TRBV24-1 and TRBJ2-3; 8 positions match TRBD2. The CDR3 covers 17 residues. Trimming removed 4 bases from V and 4 bases from J; junction bases left unmatched: 12. CDR1 KGHDR and CDR2 SFDVKD come from the germline V gene.

This clone was found many times. The rearrangement uses TRBV7-9 and TRBJ2-5; D ambiguous. Trimming stripped 5 bases from V and 7 bases from J, with 8 bases between. Germline CDR1 reads SEHNR; CDR2 reads FQNEAQ (reference sequence). The CDR3 has 11 amino acids. The CDR3 coding sequence is TGTGCCAGCAGCCCCCTTGGGACCCAGTACTTC. It yields the protein CASSPLGTQYF. The complete variable domain, with remaining parts taken from reference TRBV7-9 and TRBJ2-5, reads DTGVSQNPRHKITKRGQNVTFRCDPISEHNRLYWYRQTLGQGPEFLTYFQNEAQLEKSRLLSDRFSAERPKGSFSTLEIQRTEQGDSAMYLCASSPLGTQYFGPGTRLLVL.

This clone was counted ten times or more. This chain links TRBV3-1 with TRBJ1-1; D is possibly TRBD1 (6 bases). Trimming cost V 1 base and J 5 bases, with 14 bases left between them. Germline CDR1 reads LGHDT; CDR2 reads YNNKEL (reference sequence). This CDR3 comprises 15 residues. In DNA form, the CDR3 reads TGTGCCAGCAGCCAAGTACTAGGGGGGTGGACTGAAGCTTTCTTT. Translating gives CASSQVLGGWTEAFF.

The J gene is TRBJ2-2, the V gene TRBV11-3, with TRBD2 as a possible D gene (6 bases). The CDR3 sequence is 15 residues long. Germline CDR1 reads SGHNT; CDR2 reads YENEEA. V lost 1 base, J lost 7 bases, and 13 bases lay in between. The CDR3 protein is CASSLAGVDFGELFF. CDR3 nucleotide sequence: TGTGCCAGCAGCTTAGCGGGAGTGGATTTCGGGGAGCTGTTTTTT.

This clone was picked up a small number of times. Germline and junction disagree at one end, which may indicate a read error. This rearrangement joins TRBV6-1 to TRBJ1-3; TRBD1 matches 7 bases. The germline CDR1 and CDR2 sequences are MNHNS and SASEGT. The CDR3 sequence is 17 residues long. For the CDR3, the DNA is TGTGCCAGCAGTCCCGGGACAGTACCTCTCTCTGTAAACACCATATATTTT. Its protein is CASSPGTVPLSVNTIYF.

This chain connects TRBV20-1 to TRBJ2-7; the D is unclear. This CDR3 contains 11 residues. V shed 3 bases and J shed 1 base, with 4 bases lying between them. The germline V gene has CDR1 DFQATT and CDR2 SNEGSKA (reference sequence). The CDR3 protein is CSASGSYEQYF. The CDR3 DNA follows: TGCAGTGCTAGCGGATCCTACGAGCAGTACTTC.

This chain links TRBV5-6 with TRBJ1-6, with 7 bases identical to TRBD1. Trimming at V came to 5 bases and at J to 2 bases, leaving 4 bases not matched to a gene. The CDR3 extends over 15 amino acids. Looked up from germline, CDR1 is SGHDT and CDR2 is YYEEEE. The DNA for the CDR3 is TGTGCCAGCAGACCCGGGACAGCCTATAATTCACCCCTCCACTTT. Translation gives CASRPGTAYNSPLHF.

The V call is TRBV6-2 or TRBV6-3, the J call TRBJ2-6; TRBD2 matches at 12 bases. The V segment lost 7 bases and the J segment 2 bases; nucleotides outside the gene matches: 3. In germline, CDR1 is MNHEY, CDR2 SVGEGT. The CDR3 has 16 residues. This chain's CDR3 is CASILAGGTGANVLTF. In DNA, the CDR3 is TGTGCCAGCATACTAGCGGGAGGAACTGGGGCCAACGTCCTGACTTTC.

The CDR3 reads CASSAGQGIWSSYEQYF. CDR3 coding DNA: TGCGCCAGCAGCGCGGGACAGGGAATTTGGAGCTCCTACGAGCAGTACTTC. The chain uses TRBV5-1 and TRBJ2-7, with 9 positions matching TRBD1. With 4 bases clipped from V and 0 bases from J, the junction kept 11 bases outside the gene matches. The CDR3 spans 17 residues. CDR1 and CDR2 (germline): SGHRS, YFSETQ.

The chain links TRBV11-2 to TRBJ1-2; 7 positions match TRBD1. From germline, CDR1 is SGHAT and CDR2 FQNNGV. The CDR3 spans 13 residues. V was clipped by 5 bases and J by 6 bases; unmatched bases: 6. CDR3 residues: CASSGGGWNGYTF. The CDR3 DNA reads as TGTGCCAGCAGCGGAGGGGGCTGGAATGGCTACACCTTC.

The gene calls are TRBV7-8 and TRBJ1-1, with TRBD1 matching 11 bases. This CDR3 contains 16 residues. Germline V gives CDR1 SGHVS, CDR2 FQNEAQ. Trimming at V came to 1 base and at J to 4 bases, leaving 5 bases not matched to a gene. For the CDR3, the DNA is TGTGCCAGCAGCTTAGGGCTTGGGACAGGGGGCACTGAAGCTTTCTTT. Translating it yields CASSLGLGTGGTEAFF. Complete variable domain (other parts from reference TRBV7-8 and TRBJ1-1): GAGVSQSPRYKVAKRGQDVALRCDPISGHVSLFWYQQALGQGPEFLTYFQNEAQLDKSGLPSDRFFAERPEGSVSTLKIQRTQQEDSAVYLCASSLGLGTGGTEAFFGQGTRLTVV.

This clone was counted only a few times. The chain carries TRBV28 and TRBJ1-2, with D tentatively TRBD1 (5 bases). Trimming shortened V by 5 bases and J by 4 bases, and 14 bases separated the two germline ends. The CDR3 length is 14 residues. CDR1 and CDR2 from the germline V gene are MDHEN and SYDVKM. The CDR3 DNA follows: TGTGCCAGCAGTCTCGGGATGGGACCCTATGGCTACACCTTC. This gives the protein CASSLGMGPYGYTF.

This clone was seen at least ten times. The chain joins TRBV20-1 to TRBJ1-5; D gene uncertain. Germline CDR1 and CDR2: DFQATT and SNEGSKA (reference sequence). The CDR3 covers 14 residues. V was shortened by 0 bases and J by 6 bases, with 12 bases between the two germline ends. Here the CDR3 reads CSARDQALAQPQHF. CDR3 coding DNA: TGCAGTGCTAGAGACCAGGCACTGGCTCAGCCCCAGCATTTT.

V is TRBV18 and J is TRBJ2-7; D not certain. Trimming took 3 bases from V and 6 from J, leaving 12 bases between them. The CDR3 loop spans 13 amino acids. The germline gives CDR1 KGHSH, CDR2 LQKENI. CDR3 loop: CASSPRQAGEQYF. The CDR3 DNA follows: TGTGCCAGCTCACCCAGGCAGGCCGGCGAGCAGTACTTC.

The V and J genes are TRBV20-1 and TRBJ2-1, with TRBD2 identical over 7 bases. The length of the CDR3 is 17 residues. J was trimmed by 0 bases and V by 0 bases; bases with no gene match: 8. The germline CDR1 and CDR2 sequences are DFQATT and SNEGSKA (reference sequence). CDR3 sequence reads: CSARDFLAGSSYNEQFF. As DNA, the CDR3 is TGCAGTGCTAGAGATTTCTTAGCGGGTAGCTCCTACAATGAGCAGTTCTTC.

The J gene is TRBJ2-2, the V gene TRBV7-6, with 7 bases lining up with TRBD1. The germline gives CDR1 SGHVS, CDR2 FNYEAQ. V was pared by 1 base and J by 4 bases, with 3 bases of the junction left unmatched. The CDR3 runs to 15 residues. The DNA of the CDR3 is TGTGCCAGCAGCTTAGGACAGGGAGTCACCGGGGAGCTGTTTTTT. It is translated as CASSLGQGVTGELFF.

There are a few counts of this clone. The rearrangement uses TRBV28 and TRBJ1-1; D not certain. The germline V gene encodes CDR1 MDHEN and CDR2 SYDVKM. This CDR3 has 12 residues. The ends were cut back, 6 bases at V and 1 base at J, with 6 bases in the middle. The DNA of the CDR3 is TGTGCCAGCAGGGAATGGAACACTGAAGCTTTCTTT. Its translation: CASREWNTEAFF.